This T cell receptor (beta chain) is drawn from a study of shared clonotypes between healthy human individuals. This clone was seen once. Its specificity is not known. From germline, CDR1 is SEHNR and CDR2 FQNEAQ (reference sequence). V shed 1 base, J shed 8 bases, and the junction held 5 bases outside the gene matches. The CDR3 contains 15 residues. The naive CD8 population came from CD45RO-negative cells selected for CCR7, without terminally differentiated effector memory CD45RA+ cells. All donors were Caucasian adults living in Nashville, Tennessee. Method: immunoSEQ multiplex PCR; TCRdb's copy keeps in-frame clones and lacks some. This sample has roughly 2,000,000 clones; approximately 92% occur once, and the top ten carry 1.5% to 2%. Study outcomes and limitations: Blood alone was sampled, and tissue repertoires likely differ.

The sample comprised naive CD8+ T cells from PBMCs. The gene calls are TRBV7-9 and TRBJ2-1, with 10 positions matching TRBD2. The clonotype comes from a man aged 18 to 30 in good health. Some clones in this sample may be carry-over from other donors' samples. CDR3 nucleotides: TGTGCCAGCAGCTTAGGTCTAGCGGGAGAACATGAGCAGTTCTTC. It encodes CASSLGLAGEHEQFF.